Sequencing of this T cell receptor beta chain was carried out in a study of shared T cell receptors in the human thymus. The method was immunoSEQ multiplex PCR; TCRdb's version includes in-frame clones alone and lacks a portion of them. The sample has about 710,000 clones, around 87% seen once. Germline CDR1 SGDLS, CDR2 YYNGEE. This CDR3 spans 15 amino acids. The ends lost 0 bases at V and 5 bases at J; junction bases unmatched: 7. The same data also contributed to another study, on human thymus T cells. From that paper: Thymic and blood repertoires appeared to carry a bias in their V and J gene usage.

This clonotype was obtained from a boy in the first two years of life with a congenital heart defect. This chain links TRBV9 with TRBJ2-5; TRBD2 matches 7 bases. The sequencing input was thymocytes. In nucleotides, the CDR3 is TGTGCCAGCAGCGTAGCGGGGGGAATGGGGGAGACCCAGTACTTC. Its protein product is CASSVAGGMGETQYF.